The clone carrying this T cell receptor (beta chain) was detected many times. The antigen is undetermined. The data were obtained in a study of T cells in Graves' hyperthyroidism and ophthalmopathy. Ophthalmopathy cases met thresholds of Clinical Activity Score at least 3, NOSPECS grade at least 4 and duration under 3 months. Study-wide results and limits: Most expanded thyroid clonotypes above 0.001 recurred in blood. Ophthalmopathy and stable hyperthyroidism were told apart by a 13 V-J model. In validation, the model predicted ophthalmopathy. These predictions came a median about 6.8 months before onset.

Germline trimming cut 5 bases from V and 4 bases from J; bases unmatched to any gene: 10. This CDR3 comprises 15 residues. Germline CDR1 and CDR2: DFQATT and SNEGSKA (reference sequence). RNA transcripts were the template for amplifying TCR beta CDR3 regions. RT-PCR in the first round (using the HTBI primer set) targeted the TCR CDR3. TCRdb recomputed calls from the multiplex PCR reads with MiXCR, one row per CDR3 protein. The sample records fewer than 500,000 distinct CDR3 sequences, about 15% being singletons. The TCR comes from a woman aged 25 to 39 with Graves' ophthalmopathy. Sequencing was done on a sample of blood. The rearrangement uses TRBV20-1 and TRBJ2-5, with 10 bases aligning to TRBD2. The CDR3 spells CSALERGGKRETQYF. For the CDR3, the DNA is TGCAGTGCTCTAGAGCGGGGGGGCAAGAGAGAGACCCAGTACTTC.